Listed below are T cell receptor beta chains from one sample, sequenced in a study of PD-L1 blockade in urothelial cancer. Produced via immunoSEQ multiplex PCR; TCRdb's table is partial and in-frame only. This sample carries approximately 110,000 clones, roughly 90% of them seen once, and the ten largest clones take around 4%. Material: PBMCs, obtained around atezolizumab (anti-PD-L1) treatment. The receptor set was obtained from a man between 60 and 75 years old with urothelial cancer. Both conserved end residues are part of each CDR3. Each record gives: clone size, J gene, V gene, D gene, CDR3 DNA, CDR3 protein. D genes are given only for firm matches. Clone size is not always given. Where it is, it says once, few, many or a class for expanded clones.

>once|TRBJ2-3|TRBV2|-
TGTGCCAGCAGTGCCTTTGGGGGCGGGGATACGCAGTATTTT
CASSAFGGGDTQYF
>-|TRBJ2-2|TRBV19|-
TGTGCCAGTAGCTCATACACCAACACCGGGGAGCTGTTTTTT
CASSSYTNTGELFF
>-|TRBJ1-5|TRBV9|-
TGTGCCAGCAGCGTATCGGCAGGTGATCAGCCCCAGCATTTT
CASSVSAGDQPQHF
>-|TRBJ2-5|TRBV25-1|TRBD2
TGTGCCAGCAGCCGACTAGCGGGGCAAGAGACCCAGTACTTC
CASSRLAGQETQYF
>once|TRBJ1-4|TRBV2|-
TGTGCCAGCAGCTACAGGGTTACTAATGAAAAACTGTTTTTT
CASSYRVTNEKLFF
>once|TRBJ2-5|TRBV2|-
TGTGCCAGCAGTGAAGTGGACTACCAAGAGACCCAGTACTTC
CASSEVDYQETQYF
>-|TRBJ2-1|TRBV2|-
TGTGCCAGCAAGGAGAGCTCCTACTACAATGAGCAGTTCTTC
CASKESSYYNEQFF
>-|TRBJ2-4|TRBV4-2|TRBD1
TGTGCCAGCAGCCAAGCCCTCGACAGGGTTGCCATTCAGTACTTC
CASSQALDRVAIQYF
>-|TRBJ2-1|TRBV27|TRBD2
TGTGCCAGCAGTCTAAGCGGGAGATCCTACAATGAGCAGTTCTTC
CASSLSGRSYNEQFF
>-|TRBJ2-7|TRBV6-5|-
TGTGCCAGCAGTCCTTCGGACAGCGGTTCCTACGAGCAGTACTTC
CASSPSDSGSYEQYF
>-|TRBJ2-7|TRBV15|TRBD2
TGTGCCACCAGCAGCCGACTAGCGGAAGAGCAGTACTTC
CATSSRLAEEQYF
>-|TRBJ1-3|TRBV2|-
TGTGCCAGCACCAGGCAGGGTGATGGAAACACCATATATTTT
CASTRQGDGNTIYF
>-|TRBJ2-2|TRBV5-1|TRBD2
TGCGCCAGCAGCTTGGCCGCTAGCGGGGGGGAGCTGTTTTTT
CASSLAASGGELFF
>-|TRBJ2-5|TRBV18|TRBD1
TGTGCCAGCTCACCGGGACAGAGCCAAGAGACCCAGTACTTC
CASSPGQSQETQYF
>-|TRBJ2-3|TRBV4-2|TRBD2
TGTGCCAGCAGCCCCCGCGGGGGGCCTAACACAGATACGCAGTATTTT
CASSPRGGPNTDTQYF
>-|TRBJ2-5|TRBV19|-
TGTGCCAGTAGTCGTCAGGTCACAGAGACCCAGTACTTC
CASSRQVTETQYF
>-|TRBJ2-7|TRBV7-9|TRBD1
TGTGCCAGCAGCTCCAACCCAGGGGGAGAGCAGTACTTC
CASSSNPGGEQYF
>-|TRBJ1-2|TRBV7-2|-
TGTGCCAGCAGCTTAGTTTCGGGGATGACTAACTATGGCTACACCTTC
CASSLVSGMTNYGYTF
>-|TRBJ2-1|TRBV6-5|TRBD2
TGTGCCAGCAGTCAGGGACTAGCGGGAGAGCAGTTCTTC
CASSQGLAGEQFF
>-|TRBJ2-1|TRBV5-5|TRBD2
TGTGCCAGCAGTCCTACTAGCGGGGGGGCCTACAATGAGCAGTTCTTC
CASSPTSGGAYNEQFF
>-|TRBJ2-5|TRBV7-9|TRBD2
TGTGCCAGCACCCTCCTGGGGACTAGCGGGGTAGAGACCCAGTACTTC
CASTLLGTSGVETQYF
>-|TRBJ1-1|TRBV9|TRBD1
TGTGCCAGCAGCGTAGGGGGACAGGGGCTTAACACTGAAGCTTTCTTT
CASSVGGQGLNTEAFF
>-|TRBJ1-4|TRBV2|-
TGTGCCAGCTTGGTCCAGGGAAGCACTAATGAAAAACTGTTTTTT
CASLVQGSTNEKLFF
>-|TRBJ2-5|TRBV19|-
TGTGCCAGTAGTGCCCGACTAGTAGGCGAGACCCAGTACTTC
CASSARLVGETQYF
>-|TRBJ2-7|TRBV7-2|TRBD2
TGTGCCAGCAGCAACCCGACTAGCGGGACGCCCTACGAGCAGTACTTC
CASSNPTSGTPYEQYF
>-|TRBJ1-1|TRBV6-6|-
TGTGCCAGCAACTACAGGGTCAACACTGAAGCTTTCTTT
CASNYRVNTEAFF
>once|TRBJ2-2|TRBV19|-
TGTGCCAGTCTACAGGGAAGGCGTTACACCGGGGAGCTGTTTTTT
CASLQGRRYTGELFF
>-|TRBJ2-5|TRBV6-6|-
TGTGCCAGCAGTTACAGGCCGGGAACCCAAGAGACCCAGTACTTC
CASSYRPGTQETQYF
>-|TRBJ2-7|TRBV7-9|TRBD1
TGTGCCAGCAGAGGACAGGGTAGAGGTGTGTCCTACGAGCAGTACTTC
CASRGQGRGVSYEQYF
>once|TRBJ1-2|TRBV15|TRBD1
TGTGCCACCAGCAGGGACCTCGCCGGGACAGGGACCTACTATGGCTACACCTTC
CATSRDLAGTGTYYGYTF
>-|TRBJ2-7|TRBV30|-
TGTGCCTGGAGTGTCAAGGCAGGCCGATGGGAGCAGTACTTC
CAWSVKAGRWEQYF
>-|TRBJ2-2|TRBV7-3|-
TGTGCCAGCAGCTTTACAGGAGGGTACACCGGGGAGCTGTTTTTT
CASSFTGGYTGELFF
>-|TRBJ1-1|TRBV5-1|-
TGCGCCAGCAGCTTGGTTTCAGCGGACACTGAAGCTTTCTTT
CASSLVSADTEAFF
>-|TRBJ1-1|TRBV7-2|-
TGTGCCAGCAGCTTACGGTGGACAGTTAGGAACACTGAAGCTTTCTTT
CASSLRWTVRNTEAFF
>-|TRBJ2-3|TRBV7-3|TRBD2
TGTGCCAGCAGCTTAAGAGGGTCGTCGTTACTAGCGGGCAGCAACCTGTCTAGCACAGATACGCAGTATTTT
CASSLRGSSLLAGSNLSSTDTQYF
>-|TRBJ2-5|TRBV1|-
TGCACCAGCAGCAAGACAGGACAAAATCAAGAGACCCAGTACTTC
CTSSKTGQNQETQYF
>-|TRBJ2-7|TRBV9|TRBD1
TGTGCCAGCAGCCCCGAGGGACAGGGGTCTAGGGAGCAGTACTTC
CASSPEGQGSREQYF
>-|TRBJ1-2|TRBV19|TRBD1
TGTGCCAGTAGTTCGGGACAGGGGGCTTGGGGCTACACCTTC
CASSSGQGAWGYTF
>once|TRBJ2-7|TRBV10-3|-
TGTGCCATCAGTAAGACGGGTCGCTCCTACGAGCAGTACTTC
CAISKTGRSYEQYF
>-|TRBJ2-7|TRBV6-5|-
TGTGCCAGCAGTTTCACAGGGTCGGGCAGGTCCTACGAGCAGTACTTC
CASSFTGSGRSYEQYF
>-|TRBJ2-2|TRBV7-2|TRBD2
TGTGCCAGCAGCTTAAGCTTAGCGGGAGGGCCTTGGACCGGGGAGCTGTTTTTT
CASSLSLAGGPWTGELFF
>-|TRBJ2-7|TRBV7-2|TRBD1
TGTGCCAGCAGCTTAGGCAGCGACAGGGGGCTAAACGAGCAGTACTTC
CASSLGSDRGLNEQYF
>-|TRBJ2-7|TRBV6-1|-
TGTGCCAGCAGTGAGGTACGGGGATCAAGAAACGAGCAGTACTTC
CASSEVRGSRNEQYF
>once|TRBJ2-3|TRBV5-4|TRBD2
TGTGCCAGCAACCTAGCGGGAGGCACAGATACGCAGTATTTT
CASNLAGGTDTQYF
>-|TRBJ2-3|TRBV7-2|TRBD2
TGTGCCAGCAGCTTAGCTTTAGCGGGAGCGGGAGATACGCAGTATTTT
CASSLALAGAGDTQYF
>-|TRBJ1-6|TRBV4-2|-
TGTGCCAGCAGCCAAGAGGAGGGGAAGTATAATTCACCCCTCCACTTT
CASSQEEGKYNSPLHF
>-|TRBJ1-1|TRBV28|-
TGTGCCAGCAGTAAACAGGCTGAAGCTTTCTTT
CASSKQAEAFF
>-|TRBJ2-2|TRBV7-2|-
TGTGCCAGCAGCGCCCAGACGGGATACGGGGAGCTGTTTTTT
CASSAQTGYGELFF
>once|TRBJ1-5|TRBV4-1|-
TGCGCCAGCAGCCAAGATCCCGGTTATAGCAATCAGCCCCAGCATTTT
CASSQDPGYSNQPQHF
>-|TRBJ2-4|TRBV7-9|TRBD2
TGTGCCAGCAGCTTAGGAGCCGGGGGGGCCGATAACATTCAGTACTTC
CASSLGAGGADNIQYF
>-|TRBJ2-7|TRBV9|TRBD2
TGTGCCAGCAGCGTAGGGACTAGCGGCTCCTACGAGCAGTACTTC
CASSVGTSGSYEQYF
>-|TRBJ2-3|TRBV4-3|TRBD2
TGCGCCAGCAGCCGGCAACTAGCGGGGGGAGGCACAGATACGCAGTATTTT
CASSRQLAGGGTDTQYF
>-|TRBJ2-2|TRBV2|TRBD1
TGTGCCAGCAGACTAACAGGGGGCTTAGGCGGGGAGCTGTTTTTT
CASRLTGGLGGELFF
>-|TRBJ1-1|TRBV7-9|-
TGTGCCAGCAGCCCAGGAGGGAGATTGAACACTGAAGCTTTCTTT
CASSPGGRLNTEAFF